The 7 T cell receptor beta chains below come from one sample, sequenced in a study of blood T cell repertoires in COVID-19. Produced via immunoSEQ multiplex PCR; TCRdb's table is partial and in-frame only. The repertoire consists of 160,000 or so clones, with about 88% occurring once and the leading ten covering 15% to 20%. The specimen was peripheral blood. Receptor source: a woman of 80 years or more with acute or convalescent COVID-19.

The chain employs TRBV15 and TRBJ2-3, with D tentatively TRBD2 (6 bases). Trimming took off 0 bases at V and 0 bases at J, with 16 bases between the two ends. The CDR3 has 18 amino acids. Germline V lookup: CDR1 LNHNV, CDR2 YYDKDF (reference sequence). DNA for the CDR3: TGTGCCACCAGCAGAGATAAGGGACTCGTAACTAGCACAGATACGCAGTATTTT. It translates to CATSRDKGLVTSTDTQYF. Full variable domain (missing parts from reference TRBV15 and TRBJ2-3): DAMVIQNPRYQVTQFGKPVTLSCSQTLNHNVMYWYQQKSSQAPKLLFHYYDKDFNNEADTPDNFQSRRPNTSFCFLDIRSPGLGDTAMYLCATSRDKGLVTSTDTQYFGPGTRLTVL.

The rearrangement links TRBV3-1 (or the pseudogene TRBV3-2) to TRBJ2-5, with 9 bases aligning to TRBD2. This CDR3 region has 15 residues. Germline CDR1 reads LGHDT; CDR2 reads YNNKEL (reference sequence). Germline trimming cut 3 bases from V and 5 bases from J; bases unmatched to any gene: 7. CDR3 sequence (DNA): TGTGCCAGCAGCCAGCGGGAGGGCCTAAGGGAGACCCAGTACTTC. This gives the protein CASSQREGLRETQYF.

In nucleotides, the CDR3 is TGTGCCAGCAGCCCATTCCAGACTAGCGCCAACTTCTTC. This codes for CASSPFQTSANFF. V usage is TRBV3-1 (or the pseudogene TRBV3-2) and J usage is TRBJ2-1; 8 nucleotides match TRBD2. CDR3 length: 13 residues. The V gene's germline CDR1 is LGHDT and CDR2 YNNKEL (reference sequence). After removal of 4 bases from V and 16 bases from J, the junction contained 12 bases not matched to a gene.

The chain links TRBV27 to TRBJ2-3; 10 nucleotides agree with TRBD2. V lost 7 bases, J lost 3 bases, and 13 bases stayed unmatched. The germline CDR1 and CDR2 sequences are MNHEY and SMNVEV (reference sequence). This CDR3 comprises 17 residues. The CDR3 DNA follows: TGTGCCAGCACCCCATTTACGGCTAGCGGGGGAACAGATACGCAGTATTTT. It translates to CASTPFTASGGTDTQYF.

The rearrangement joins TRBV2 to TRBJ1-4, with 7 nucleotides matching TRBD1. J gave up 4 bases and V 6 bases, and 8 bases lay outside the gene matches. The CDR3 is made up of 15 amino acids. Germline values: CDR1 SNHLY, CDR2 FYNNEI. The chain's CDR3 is CASRAGQPDNEKLFF. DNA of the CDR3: TGTGCCAGCAGGGCGGGACAGCCAGATAATGAAAAACTGTTTTTT.

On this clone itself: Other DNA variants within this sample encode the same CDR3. For the CDR3, the DNA is TGTGCCAGCAGTTACACAGGGAGAGAGACCCAGTACTTC. It encodes CASSYTGRETQYF. The rearrangement links TRBV6-5 to TRBJ2-5; maybe TRBD1 (6 bases). Germline V gives CDR1 MNHEY, CDR2 SVGAGI. CDR3 length equals 13 residues. Trimming cost V 2 bases and J 4 bases, with 8 bases left between them.

DNA of the CDR3: TGTGCCAGCAGTGAAGGGCCAGCGGGCTTTGAAAAACTGTTTTTT. Protein: CASSEGPAGFEKLFF. The chain uses TRBV2 and TRBJ1-4; D ambiguous. Germline V lookup: CDR1 SNHLY, CDR2 FYNNEI. Between the trimmed V and J ends, which lost 1 base and 7 bases, there was a span of 13 bases. The CDR3 covers 15 residues. Based on the CDR3 plus reference TRBV2 and TRBJ1-4, the full variable domain is EPEVTQTPSHQVTQMGQEVILRCVPISNHLYFYWYRQILGQKVEFLVSFYNNEISEKSEIFDDQFSVERPDGSNFTLKIRSTKLEDSAMYFCASSEGPAGFEKLFFGSGTQLSVL.